The rows below give T cell receptor beta chains drawn from one sample of a study of cytomegalovirus exposure and HLA in healthy donors. Clones were read by immunoSEQ multiplex PCR, and TCRdb kept only the in-frame ones, dropping some. The table includes 120,000 to 150,000 clones, roughly 74% detected once. Sequencing input: PBMCs. All receptors come from a middle-aged woman in good health and CMV-seropositive. CDR3s include the opening cysteine and the closing phenylalanine or tryptophan. Fields, in order: V gene, J gene, CDR3 protein.

v_call: TRBV2
j_call: TRBJ2-7
cdr3_aa: CASSEADHRGDF

v_call: TRBV7-9
j_call: TRBJ2-3
cdr3_aa: CASSQGTSGDTQYF

v_call: TRBV27
j_call: TRBJ2-7
cdr3_aa: CASSFGTSYEQYF

v_call: TRBV7-2
j_call: TRBJ2-7
cdr3_aa: CASSPWTGGYEQYF

v_call: TRBV28
j_call: TRBJ1-5
cdr3_aa: CASSPLGGKNQPQHF

v_call: TRBV23-1
j_call: TRBJ2-7
cdr3_aa: CASSQPGHWGPSYEQYF

v_call: TRBV7-9
j_call: TRBJ1-1
cdr3_aa: CASSPGGALAEAFF

v_call: TRBV28
j_call: TRBJ1-2
cdr3_aa: CASSHRQGANGYTF

v_call: TRBV5-6
j_call: TRBJ2-1
cdr3_aa: CASSFFPQGVYNEQFF

v_call: TRBV25-1
j_call: TRBJ1-1
cdr3_aa: CASSPTGGLTEAFF

v_call: TRBV7-2
j_call: TRBJ1-6
cdr3_aa: CASSLAAGFGSYNSPLHF

v_call: TRBV4-2
j_call: TRBJ2-4
cdr3_aa: CASSQDRVAKNIQYF

v_call: TRBV27
j_call: TRBJ2-5
cdr3_aa: CASSRSRGKERERDLQETQYF

v_call: TRBV27
j_call: TRBJ2-3
cdr3_aa: CASSPRASGRGTQYF

v_call: TRBV28
j_call: TRBJ2-1
cdr3_aa: CASKFQRGSSYNEQFF

v_call: TRBV5-1
j_call: TRBJ2-2
cdr3_aa: CASSPARGTNTGELFF

v_call: TRBV28
j_call: TRBJ1-2
cdr3_aa: CASNAPGDGYTF

v_call: TRBV5-1
j_call: TRBJ2-7
cdr3_aa: CASNPGPSGVYEQYF

v_call: TRBV6-1
j_call: TRBJ2-2
cdr3_aa: CASSSGLAVTGELFF

v_call: TRBV18
j_call: TRBJ2-7
cdr3_aa: CASSPPVLQDQEQYF

v_call: TRBV5-1
j_call: TRBJ2-2
cdr3_aa: CASSLVFGRAPTGELFF

v_call: TRBV23-1
j_call: TRBJ2-7
cdr3_aa: CASSQGGQVDYEQYF

v_call: TRBV7-8
j_call: TRBJ2-7
cdr3_aa: CASRVAGGPSYEQYF

v_call: TRBV6-5
j_call: TRBJ2-3
cdr3_aa: CASSYVGQGMDTQYF

v_call: TRBV28
j_call: TRBJ2-5
cdr3_aa: CASSLARGGIETQYF

v_call: TRBV6-4
j_call: TRBJ2-1
cdr3_aa: CASSVLAGAGYNEQFF

v_call: TRBV15
j_call: TRBJ2-7
cdr3_aa: CATREGHSYEQYF

v_call: TRBV2
j_call: TRBJ2-1
cdr3_aa: CASSQLAGSSYNEQFF

v_call: TRBV10-3
j_call: TRBJ1-1
cdr3_aa: CAISETGSRTEAFF

v_call: TRBV4-1
j_call: TRBJ2-1
cdr3_aa: CASSQILAPGNEQFF

v_call: TRBV5-4
j_call: TRBJ2-2
cdr3_aa: CASSLLAGGNTGELFF

v_call: TRBV5-1
j_call: TRBJ2-7
cdr3_aa: CASSTTGGYEQYF

v_call: TRBV15
j_call: TRBJ1-2
cdr3_aa: CATSSSVDRTQNYGYTF

v_call: TRBV5-4
j_call: TRBJ2-3
cdr3_aa: CASSLGGFDTQYF

v_call: TRBV7-9
j_call: TRBJ2-7
cdr3_aa: CASSLGGLSYEQYF

v_call: TRBV5-1
j_call: TRBJ2-2
cdr3_aa: CASSTLAGVSTGELFF

v_call: TRBV19
j_call: TRBJ1-1
cdr3_aa: CASSPTGTGFAFF

v_call: TRBV2
j_call: TRBJ1-2
cdr3_aa: CASEGGQLHYGYTF

v_call: TRBV6-5
j_call: TRBJ2-3
cdr3_aa: CASSYSSRTGDTQYF

v_call: TRBV9
j_call: TRBJ2-3
cdr3_aa: CASSGGQGTDTQYF

v_call: TRBV7-8
j_call: TRBJ2-7
cdr3_aa: CASSLQPAGGPYEQYF

v_call: TRBV29-1
j_call: TRBJ2-1
cdr3_aa: CSVYGPTHEQFF

v_call: TRBV6-5
j_call: TRBJ2-7
cdr3_aa: CASSILAGAYEQYF

v_call: TRBV7-9
j_call: TRBJ1-1
cdr3_aa: CASSLRQGNTEAFF

v_call: TRBV14
j_call: TRBJ1-2
cdr3_aa: CASSLDRAYGYTF

v_call: TRBV5-1
j_call: TRBJ2-3
cdr3_aa: CASRGETDTQYF

v_call: TRBV27
j_call: TRBJ1-3
cdr3_aa: CASRPDRRISGNTIYF

v_call: TRBV7-9
j_call: TRBJ2-7
cdr3_aa: CASSLAGRGTAYEQYF

v_call: TRBV7-9
j_call: TRBJ2-1
cdr3_aa: CASGRGGSYNEQFF

v_call: TRBV7-9
j_call: NA
cdr3_aa: CASSSGRNSYEQYF

v_call: TRBV6-5
j_call: TRBJ1-4
cdr3_aa: CASSYSPQGRKLFF

v_call: TRBV11-2
j_call: TRBJ2-7
cdr3_aa: CASSLGQTTYEQYF

v_call: TRBV5-1
j_call: TRBJ2-7
cdr3_aa: CASSLKGQRGEQYF

v_call: TRBV19
j_call: TRBJ1-5
cdr3_aa: CASIPRQGQPQHF

v_call: TRBV6-5
j_call: TRBJ1-4
cdr3_aa: CASSSSPRGTNEKLFF

v_call: TRBV11-1
j_call: TRBJ2-7
cdr3_aa: CASSSPRDRGREQYF

v_call: TRBV2
j_call: TRBJ2-3
cdr3_aa: CASISFSPGSGTQYF